A single sample is the source of the 5 T cell receptor beta chains below, sequenced in a study of cytomegalovirus exposure and HLA in healthy donors. Amplification used 60 Vbeta primers and 13 Jbeta primers. Sequencing used immunoSEQ multiplex PCR; TCRdb keeps in-frame clones, though not all of them. The profile shows approximately 100,000 clones, about 80% of them singletons. Sequenced input: PBMCs. Every receptor here comes from a human donor in good health.

The chain recombines TRBV20-1 with TRBJ2-5; D gene uncertain. Trimming removed 6 bases from V and 3 bases from J, with 5 bases in between. This CDR3 comprises 10 residues. CDR1 and CDR2 from the germline V gene are DFQATT and SNEGSKA (reference sequence). DNA for the CDR3: TGCAGTGCACTGAAAGAGACCCAGTACTTC. Protein: CSALKETQYF.

This rearrangement joins TRBV6-5 to TRBJ1-1; TRBD1 might be the D (6 bases). Germline V CDR1 and CDR2: MNHEY, SVGAGI. The V end lost 2 bases, the J end lost 3 bases, and 16 bases lay between the germline ends. CDR3 size: 16 residues. The CDR3 loop reads CASSYHPQGGDTEAFF. Here the CDR3 DNA reads TGTGCCAGCAGTTACCACCCACAGGGAGGGGACACTGAAGCTTTCTTT.

The chain combines TRBV19 with TRBJ1-6, with TRBD1 matching 8 bases. In germline, CDR1 is LNHDA, CDR2 SQIVND (reference sequence). The CDR3 covers 14 residues. The V and J ends lost 7 bases and 5 bases, in that order; junction bases with no gene match: 4. The CDR3 region has the DNA TGTGCCAGTACCTACAGGGGGGATAATTCACCCCTCCACTTT. It codes for CASTYRGDNSPLHF. Complete variable domain (other parts from reference TRBV19 and TRBJ1-6): DGGITQSPKYLFRKEGQNVTLSCEQNLNHDAMYWYRQDPGQGLRLIYYSQIVNDFQKGDIAEGYSVSREKKESFPLTVTSAQKNPTAFYLCASTYRGDNSPLHFGNGTRLTVT.

The CDR3: CASSYTGTGRDQPQHF. The CDR3 DNA follows: TGTGCCAGCAGTTACACCGGGACAGGGAGGGATCAGCCCCAGCATTTT. The V gene is TRBV6-6, the J gene TRBJ1-5, with 9 bases identical to TRBD1. CDR3 length equals 16 residues. Trimming at V came to 2 bases and at J to 5 bases, leaving 7 bases not matched to a gene. Per the germline V gene, CDR1 is MNHNY and CDR2 is SVGAGI (reference sequence).

This clone was detected a few times. The chain couples TRBV30 to TRBJ2-3; 7 nucleotides line up with TRBD2. The CDR3 is 13 amino acids. V lost 8 bases, J lost 6 bases, and 11 bases stayed unmatched. The germline V gene has CDR1 GTSNPN and CDR2 SVGIG (reference sequence). CDR3 region: CAERGQVSDTQYF. In nucleotides, the CDR3 is TGTGCCGAGCGGGGCCAAGTCTCCGATACGCAGTATTTT.